This T cell receptor (beta chain) was retrieved from a study of cytomegalovirus exposure and HLA in healthy donors. Vbeta (60) and Jbeta (13) primers were used in the PCR. Profiled with immunoSEQ multiplex PCR; TCRdb holds only in-frame clones, not every one. In the table there are 90,000 or so clones, around 76% of which are singletons. General study findings and limits: Most of the CMV-associated TCR beta chains (in a later analysis) appeared to be HLA-restricted.

A remark on this clone: Its antigen is undetermined.

The V gene lost 1 base and the J gene lost 2 bases, with 9 bases spanning the gap. The germline CDR1 and CDR2 sequences are SGHKS and YYEKEE (reference sequence). The CDR3 is 14 residues long. The receptor comes from a man aged 25 to 40 in good health and CMV-seropositive. The chain recombines TRBV5-5 with TRBJ2-5, with D perhaps matching TRBD2 (5 bases). The sequencing sample was made of PBMCs. The CDR3: CASSLKPGQETQYF. CDR3 DNA: TGTGCCAGCAGCTTGAAACCGGGACAAGAGACCCAGTACTTC.